The clone carrying this T cell receptor beta chain has a count of ten or more. The sample belongs to a study of identical twins. The CDR3 extends over 16 amino acids. The V end lost 4 bases, the J end lost 0 bases, and 13 bases lay between the germline ends. Germline loops: CDR1 ENHRY, CDR2 SYGVKD. TCRdb reprocessed the 5' RACE reads with MiXCR, giving one entry per CDR3 protein. The sample records under 400,000 distinct CDR3 sequences, approximately 9.1% being singletons. The source is a woman between 45 and 60 years old in good health. The sample taken for sequencing was naive T cells sorted from blood. This sequence joins TRBV10-3 and TRBJ2-1; D is perhaps TRBD1 (5 bases). This chain's CDR3 is CAISARGASSYNEQFF. CDR3 in DNA: TGTGCCATCAGTGCTAGGGGTGCAAGCTCCTACAATGAGCAGTTCTTC.